This T cell receptor (beta chain) was sequenced during a study of blood T cell repertoires in COVID-19 (TCRdb year 2020). Background for the entire study: Samples from collaborators originated in the United States, Italy and Spain and spanned both the acute and convalescent phases of COVID-19. The repertoires were released in a freely available public database intended as a resource for research on the immune response to SARS-CoV-2. Where available, HLA class I and class II types were taken from metadata supplied by the sample provider and were not determined by assay-based typing. Deeply sampled blood TCRbeta repertoires from subjects exposed to, actively infected with, or recovered from COVID-19 were included in the dataset. The samples were drawn from two sources: the first 160 participants of the ongoing ImmuneRACE study, and 1,254 subjects contributed by 6 global collaborators. Sample metadata almost always included a de-identified subject ID, COVID-19 status, age in years and sex. The prospective study material was composed of cDNA or gDNA derived from T cells, B-cell-depleted T cells, or PBMCs. On the study overall, not on this receptor specifically: How much clinical and demographic metadata was included differed by source and by participant, and the metadata was provided uncurated.

The immunoSEQ Assay, a bias-controlled multiplex PCR, was used to amplify TCRbeta CDR3 regions from genomic DNA. As for how the authors treated the data: Nucleated cell counts per sample were estimated from amplification of reference gene primers within the assay. To quantify the absolute abundance of each unique TCRbeta CDR3 rearrangement, sequence reads were collapsed and filtered. For each sample, productive Simpson clonality was calculated as the square root of Simpson's diversity index over productive rearrangements. Imported from immuneACCESS, the table was reduced by TCRdb to in-frame sequences with V and J called. These copies leave out some clones; in studies compared against another copy, an unresolved V gene accounts for under half, and the cause of the remainder is not known. V and J calls and clone size come straight from that table; D and trimming were deduced from the DNA. This sample gives about 170,000 clones in total; approximately 84% of them show up just once. About 8% of the sample comes from the top ten.

Samples from volunteer blood donors who had recovered from COVID-19 were contributed by a second Seattle source. The collaborating institutions used their own protocols to collect whole blood in K2EDTA tubes. For TCRbeta analysis, collaborators shipped samples as frozen whole blood, isolated PBMCs, or DNA extracted from either of those sample types. Of note for this clone: The target of this receptor is not known. No much larger clone is present one base from it, and per-base qualities are unavailable.

CDR1 is given as MNHEY and CDR2 as SVGAGI, both from the germline V gene. Ends trimmed: V by 0 bases, J by 8 bases; bases unmatched to a gene: 6. The CDR3 runs 15 amino acids, cysteine and phenylalanine included. The sequence is cut down to CDR3 DNA, 45 bases in frame from base 1. The chain uses TRBV6-5 and TRBJ1-4; the junction holds 7 bases that match TRBD1. Sequencing input: peripheral blood. The TCR sequence derives from a man in his forties or fifties who had recovered from COVID-19. The DNA sequence is as follows: TGTGCCAGCAGTTACTCGGGGACAGCACTAGAAAAACTGTTTTTT. This is translated as CASSYSGTALEKLFF.